Listed below are T cell receptor beta chains from one sample, sequenced in a study of T cells in severe cutaneous drug reactions. Following a re-call of the multiplex PCR reads, TCRdb has one entry per CDR3 protein and lacks DNA. The specimen's table records fewer than 11,000 distinct CDR3 sequences. The sample comprised cells from a skin blister. The origin of the receptors is a human donor with Stevens-Johnson syndrome, a severe cutaneous drug reaction. CDR3s include the opening cysteine and the closing phenylalanine or tryptophan. Clone size, where shown, is once, few, many, or a class for clones that have expanded.

clone size: .
V gene: TRBV20-1
J gene: TRBJ1-5
CDR3 protein: CSARDSGRGAQHF

clone size: medium-sized
V gene: TRBV20-1
J gene: TRBJ2-1
CDR3 protein: CSASFDPRQFF

clone size: .
V gene: TRBV29-1
J gene: TRBJ2-1
CDR3 protein: CRAGTSGSDEQFF

clone size: .
V gene: TRBV20-1
J gene: TRBJ2-3
CDR3 protein: CSARRSRGHSRTDTQYF

clone size: .
V gene: TRBV20-1
J gene: TRBJ1-1
CDR3 protein: CSARDPWGEDTEAFF

clone size: .
V gene: TRBV20-1
J gene: TRBJ1-2
CDR3 protein: CSARDQPGTGVGYTF

clone size: medium-sized
V gene: TRBV20-1
J gene: TRBJ1-5
CDR3 protein: CSASGTGDSQPQHF

clone size: .
V gene: TRBV20-1
J gene: TRBJ1-5
CDR3 protein: CSARDWQGAHSNQPQHF

clone size: .
V gene: TRBV10-3
J gene: TRBJ1-2
CDR3 protein: CAISDLVGSRSYGYTF

clone size: .
V gene: TRBV20-1
J gene: TRBJ2-7
CDR3 protein: CSAGGLAGVFREQYF

clone size: .
V gene: TRBV20-1
J gene: TRBJ2-3
CDR3 protein: CSATLAKSHTDTQYF

clone size: .
V gene: TRBV29-1
J gene: TRBJ2-5
CDR3 protein: CSAMGLAEGGWQETQYF

clone size: .
V gene: TRBV29-1
J gene: TRBJ2-3
CDR3 protein: CSAWSGLDPDTQYF

clone size: .
V gene: TRBV20-1
J gene: TRBJ1-5
CDR3 protein: CSARDRRQGIRQPQHF

clone size: medium-sized
V gene: TRBV20-1
J gene: TRBJ2-1
CDR3 protein: CSVLVFGGIQQFF

clone size: .
V gene: TRBV29-1
J gene: TRBJ2-1
CDR3 protein: CSVEAGANEQFF

clone size: .
V gene: TRBV20-1
J gene: TRBJ2-7
CDR3 protein: CSAPGPVSYEQYF

clone size: .
V gene: TRBV20-1
J gene: TRBJ1-1
CDR3 protein: CSAPRSGPGSWMNTEAFF

clone size: .
V gene: TRBV29-1
J gene: TRBJ2-2
CDR3 protein: CSVLGPRRGELFF